This T cell receptor beta chain was identified in a study of cytomegalovirus exposure and HLA in healthy donors. This clone was observed a few times. The PCR employed 60 Vbeta primers together with 13 Jbeta primers. Profiling relied on immunoSEQ multiplex PCR, and the TCRdb table lists in-frame clones only, not all of them. This sample has around 120,000 clones; around 70% occur once, and the top ten carry 4% to 5%. CDR1 is LNHDA, CDR2 SQIVND, per germline (reference sequence). The CDR3 is 19 residues long. Unmatched junction bases numbered 16, after V lost 7 bases and J lost 4 bases. Sequencing was carried out using PBMCs. The TCR was taken from a woman in her thirties or forties in good health and CMV-seronegative. This rearrangement joins TRBV19 to TRBJ2-6; the match to TRBD1 covers 10 bases. CDR3 bases: TGTGCCAGTAAGGGGGGTAGGGGGACAGGGGAAAGGGGGGCCAACGTCCTGACTTTC. Its translation is CASKGGRGTGERGANVLTF. Complete variable domain (other parts from reference TRBV19 and TRBJ2-6): DGGITQSPKYLFRKEGQNVTLSCEQNLNHDAMYWYRQDPGQGLRLIYYSQIVNDFQKGDIAEGYSVSREKKESFPLTVTSAQKNPTAFYLCASKGGRGTGERGANVLTFGAGSRLTVL.